This T cell receptor (beta chain) was documented in a study of blood T cell repertoires in COVID-19. Across the whole study: Some COVID-19 samples were acute and others convalescent; all came from the United States, Italy and Spain. PBMCs, B-cell-depleted T cells, or T cells were the source of the cDNA or gDNA that made up the material.

Authors' processing steps: For nucleated cells, counts were estimated from reference gene primer amplification. Profiled with immunoSEQ multiplex PCR; TCRdb holds only in-frame clones, not every one. The D gene and trimming were derived from the DNA, and the V and J assignments and clone size from that table. Of roughly 220,000 clones listed, 84% are singletons. Germline V lookup: CDR1 KGHSH, CDR2 LQKENI. The CDR3 sequence is 15 residues long. V lost 2 bases, J lost 6 bases, and 14 bases lay in between. This clonotype originated in an older woman who had recovered from COVID-19. The chain has TRBV18 and TRBJ1-5, with TRBD1 as a possible D gene (5 bases). The material sequenced was peripheral blood. The CDR3 DNA is TGTGCCAGCTCACCATACCAAGCCCAGGGTCAGCCCCAGCATTTT. Its protein is CASSPYQAQGQPQHF.